The 25 T cell receptor beta chains given below trace back to one sample, sequenced in a study of graft-versus-host responses after intestinal transplantation. Intraepithelial plus lamina propria lymphocytes were released by processing graft tissue. Profiling relied on immunoSEQ multiplex PCR, and the TCRdb table lists in-frame clones only, not all of them. The data show roughly 7,400 clones, more than 60% seen once. The specimen comprised ileum tissue, sampled approximately 8 months after intestinal transplantation. The receptors were sampled from a human patient who received an intestinal transplant, so some T cells may come from the graft donor.

The genes are TRBV21-1 and TRBJ1-4; TRBD1 is taken as the D call from the table, unchecked against the DNA. TRBV21-1 is tagged as a pseudogene. The CDR3 extends over 18 amino acids. CDR3 residues: CASSKVCGQGRPYEKLFF. The CDR3 nucleotides are TGTGCCAGCAGCAAAGTATGCGGACAGGGGAGGCCCTATGAAAAACTGTTTTTT.

This clone was seen a handful of times. This chain links TRBV2 with TRBJ2-5; TRBD2 matches at 13 bases. The CDR3 loop spans 15 amino acids. Germline V CDR1 and CDR2: SNHLY, FYNNEI. The trim removed 6 bases at V and 0 bases at J, leaving 1 base unmatched. CDR3 nucleotide sequence: TGTGCCAGCAGGGGGACTAGCGGGGACCAAGAGACCCAGTACTTC. It yields the protein CASRGTSGDQETQYF. The complete variable domain, with remaining parts taken from reference TRBV2 and TRBJ2-5, reads EPEVTQTPSHQVTQMGQEVILRCVPISNHLYFYWYRQILGQKVEFLVSFYNNEISEKSEIFDDQFSVERPDGSNFTLKIRSTKLEDSAMYFCASRGTSGDQETQYFGPGTRLLVL.

This clone has more than one count but fewer than ten. V usage is TRBV4-1 and J usage is TRBJ2-1; D unresolved. Germline lookup yields CDR1 MGHRA and CDR2 YSYEKL. There are 12 residues in the CDR3. V was clipped by 3 bases and J by 3 bases, with 3 bases between them. The CDR3 nucleotides read TGCGCCAGCAGCCAGAGCTACAATGAGCAGTTCTTC. It specifies CASSQSYNEQFF.

The sample holds a few counts of this clone. This chain connects TRBV11-2 to TRBJ2-3, with 7 bases identical to TRBD2. There are 14 residues in the CDR3. Germline assignment: CDR1 SGHAT and CDR2 FQNNGV. J gave up 3 bases and V 4 bases, and 4 bases lay outside the gene matches. The CDR3 protein is CASSSGLKTDTQYF. In DNA form, the CDR3 reads TGTGCCAGCAGCTCGGGACTAAAAACAGATACGCAGTATTTT.

The V gene is TRBV6-1, the J gene TRBJ2-1; D may be TRBD2 (5 bases). The CDR3 extends over 15 amino acids. V was clipped by 5 bases and J by 7 bases, with 18 bases between them. Germline V CDR1 and CDR2: MNHNS, SASEGT. CDR3 bases: TGTGCCAGCAGTCCTCGAATGGCTAGCATAAATGAGCAGTTCTTC. This codes for CASSPRMASINEQFF.

This clone appeared once. The chain's CDR3 is CASSLLQGLSSVEQFF. CDR3 in DNA: TGTGCCAGCTCACTCCTACAGGGTTTGTCATCGGTTGAGCAGTTCTTC. This chain connects TRBV18 to TRBJ2-1; perhaps TRBD1 as D (6 bases). The V and J ends lost 4 bases and 9 bases respectively, with 22 bases between them. The germline CDR1 and CDR2 sequences are KGHSH and LQKENI. CDR3 length equals 16 residues.

Notes on this clone: A read error may produce the germline difference seen at one junction end. The V gene is TRBV27, the J gene TRBJ1-2; 9 nucleotides agree with TRBD1. Germline V lookup: CDR1 MNHEY, CDR2 SMNVEV (reference sequence). The CDR3 runs to 15 residues. The CDR3 here is CTSSKRDREGYGYTF. The CDR3 DNA reads as TGTACCAGCAGTAAACGGGACAGGGAGGGCTATGGCTACACCTTC.

The chain combines TRBV7-3 with TRBJ1-5, with D perhaps matching TRBD1 (5 bases). The CDR3 sequence is 16 residues long. The V and J ends lost 4 bases and 4 bases respectively, with 17 bases between them. The V gene's germline CDR1 is SGHTA and CDR2 FQGTGA. The chain's CDR3 is CASSSPGVRENQPQHF. DNA of the CDR3: TGTGCCAGCAGCTCCCCGGGGGTCAGGGAAAATCAGCCCCAGCATTTT.

As regards this clone: This likely traces to a read error, being one base from a far larger clone. The sample contains more than one DNA sequence encoding this CDR3. The chain joins TRBV30 to TRBJ2-5, with 9 bases identical to TRBD2. In germline, CDR1 is GTSNPN, CDR2 SVGIG (reference sequence). With 3 bases clipped from V and 3 bases from J, the junction kept 11 bases outside the gene matches. The CDR3 spans 16 residues. CDR3 DNA: TGTGCCTGGAGACGCCTAGTGGGCGGGGGGGAAGAGACCCAGTACTTC. It codes for CAWRRLVGGGEETQYF.

Worth noting for this clone: This same CDR3 is encoded by further DNA sequences in the sample. The rearrangement uses TRBV20-1 and TRBJ1-5; D call uncertain. Trimming shortened V by 3 bases and J by 3 bases, and 3 bases separated the two germline ends. The length of the CDR3 is 11 residues. Germline CDR1 is DFQATT and CDR2 is SNEGSKA (reference sequence). This CDR3 reads CSARDNQPQHF. In DNA form, the CDR3 reads TGCAGTGCTAGGGACAATCAGCCCCAGCATTTT.

The rearrangement links TRBV5-6 to TRBJ1-6; 8 bases agree with TRBD1. CDR1 and CDR2 from the germline V gene are SGHDT and YYEEEE. This CDR3 has 15 residues. V lost 0 bases, J lost 7 bases, and 3 bases stayed unmatched. The CDR3 bases are TGTGCCAGCAGCTTGGGGGGACAGGTCAATTCACCCCTCCACTTT. Encoded protein: CASSLGGQVNSPLHF.

The chain recombines TRBV5-1 with TRBJ2-5; 7 nucleotides line up with TRBD1. The CDR3 runs to 14 residues. J gave up 4 bases and V 4 bases, and 7 bases lay outside the gene matches. Germline V gene lookup returns CDR1 SGHRS and CDR2 YFSETQ. CDR3 DNA sequence: TGCGCCAGCAGCCTCACAGGGGCGGGAGAGACCCAGTACTTC. Amino acid sequence: CASSLTGAGETQYF.

The rearrangement joins TRBV6-1 to TRBJ1-6; D uncertain. Trimming took off 3 bases at V and 7 bases at J, with 7 bases between the two ends. The CDR3 covers 13 residues. Germline CDR1 reads MNHNS; CDR2 reads SASEGT. The CDR3 reads CASSDYLNSPLHF. The CDR3 region has the DNA TGTGCCAGCAGTGATTATCTGAATTCACCCCTCCACTTT.

V usage is TRBV5-1 and J usage is TRBJ2-5; 8 bases map to TRBD2. V lost 4 bases to trimming and J lost 5 bases; unmatched junction nucleotides: 13. The CDR3 totals 16 residues. Germline lookup yields CDR1 SGHRS and CDR2 YFSETQ. CDR3 amino acids: CASSPPEGSGAETQYF. CDR3 in DNA: TGCGCCAGCAGCCCCCCCGAGGGTAGCGGGGCGGAGACCCAGTACTTC.

The chain links TRBV7-9 to TRBJ1-5; the D gene is possibly TRBD1 (5 bases). CDR3 size: 15 residues. Per the germline V gene, CDR1 is SEHNR and CDR2 is FQNEAQ (reference sequence). Deletions cut 1 base from V and 3 bases from J, with 10 bases between. The CDR3 DNA sequence: TGTGCCAGCAGCTTAGGTCCAGGGTTCAATCAGCCCCAGCATTTT. Its translation: CASSLGPGFNQPQHF. Together with reference TRBV7-9 and TRBJ1-5, the CDR3 gives the full variable domain: DTGVSQNPRHKITKRGQNVTFRCDPISEHNRLYWYRQTLGQGPEFLTYFQNEAQLEKSRLLSDRFSAERPKGSFSTLEIQRTEQGDSAMYLCASSLGPGFNQPQHFGDGTRLSIL.

V and J are TRBV5-1 and TRBJ1-4, with TRBD1 matching over 7 bases. The CDR3 consists of 16 residues. In germline, CDR1 is SGHRS, CDR2 YFSETQ. With 2 bases clipped from V and 2 bases from J, the junction kept 6 bases outside the gene matches. For the CDR3, the DNA is TGCGCCAGCAGCTTAGGCCCGGGACAGACTAATGAAAAACTGTTTTTT. Translation gives CASSLGPGQTNEKLFF.

This clone rates as medium-sized. This chain connects TRBV6-5 to TRBJ2-4; TRBD2 aligns across 11 bases. Germline CDR1 MNHEY, CDR2 SVGAGI. CDR3 length equals 15 residues. With 6 bases clipped from V and 2 bases from J, the junction kept 3 bases outside the gene matches. CDR3 region: CASSASGGSKNIQYF. DNA for the CDR3: TGTGCCAGCAGCGCTAGCGGGGGGTCCAAAAACATTCAGTACTTC.

The gene calls are TRBV28 and TRBJ2-1; 11 positions match TRBD2. The CDR3 sequence is 16 residues long. Germline V gene data show CDR1 as MDHEN and CDR2 as SYDVKM. The trim removed 5 bases at V and 7 bases at J, leaving 10 bases unmatched. CDR3 amino acids: CASSGSGGAILNEQFF. CDR3 in DNA: TGTGCCAGCAGTGGTAGCGGGGGGGCAATTTTAAATGAGCAGTTCTTC. The full variable domain, with the rest looked up from reference TRBV28 and TRBJ2-1, is DVKVTQSSRYLVKRTGEKVFLECVQDMDHENMFWYRQDPGLGLRLIYFSYDVKMKEKGDIPEGYSVSREKKERFSLILESASTNQTSMYLCASSGSGGAILNEQFFGPGTRLTVL.

As regards this clone: Other DNA sequences from this sample encode an identical CDR3 as well. V is TRBV6-5 and J is TRBJ1-1; D is unresolved. Trimming cost V 5 bases and J 2 bases, with 9 bases left between them. Germline CDR1 is MNHEY and CDR2 is SVGAGI. This CDR3 is built from 13 residues. The CDR3 coding sequence is TGTGCCAGCAGTCCAGGAGCAAACACTGAAGCTTTCTTT. It yields the protein CASSPGANTEAFF.

The table lists this clone with a few counts. This rearrangement joins TRBV28 to TRBJ2-3; perhaps TRBD2 as D (5 bases). V lost 5 bases, J lost 6 bases, and 18 bases lay in between. CDR1 and CDR2 (germline): MDHEN, SYDVKM. This CDR3 spans 15 amino acids. CDR3 sequence (DNA): TGTGCCAGCAGTACCTGGACCGCCACGGGGGATACGCAGTATTTT. Translation: CASSTWTATGDTQYF.

The chain is built from TRBV4-2 and TRBJ1-2, with 10 nucleotides matching TRBD1. The trim removed 3 bases at V and 0 bases at J, leaving 1 base unmatched. In germline, CDR1 is LGHNA, CDR2 YNFKEQ. The CDR3 spans 15 residues. CDR3 residues: CASSHGQGANYGYTF. DNA of the CDR3: TGTGCCAGCAGCCACGGACAGGGGGCTAACTATGGCTACACCTTC.

The chain combines TRBV9 with TRBJ1-2, with 7 bases identical to TRBD1. The V segment lost 4 bases and the J segment 2 bases; nucleotides outside the gene matches: 8. Germline-derived CDR1 and CDR2 are SGDLS and YYNGEE. The length of the CDR3 is 15 residues. For the CDR3, the DNA is TGTGCCAGCAGCTCGAGAGGGACAGCCAACTATGGCTACACCTTC. Its protein is CASSSRGTANYGYTF.

This chain connects TRBV9 to TRBJ1-2, with D unresolved. CDR3 length equals 16 residues. The germline V gene encodes CDR1 SGDLS and CDR2 YYNGEE. V was trimmed by 0 bases and J by 4 bases, leaving 16 bases between them. CDR3 nucleotide sequence: TGTGCCAGCAGCGTAGGCTCCGTTGCCCTAGGCTATGGCTACACCTTC. Translating it yields CASSVGSVALGYGYTF.

This clone is large (0.1 to 1%) by share. The chain uses TRBV5-4 and TRBJ2-1; 7 positions match TRBD2. V dropped 5 bases and J dropped 1; count of bases not matched to a gene: 6. Germline CDR1 and CDR2: SGHNT and YYREEE (reference sequence). This CDR3 spans 15 amino acids. The CDR3 protein is CASRPGLPSYNEQFF. The CDR3 DNA follows: TGTGCCAGCAGGCCGGGACTACCGTCCTACAATGAGCAGTTCTTC.

The chain joins TRBV18 to TRBJ2-3, with 12 positions matching TRBD1. Germline-derived CDR1 and CDR2 are KGHSH and LQKENI. CDR3 length: 18 residues. V lost 3 bases, J lost 5 bases, and 12 bases stayed unmatched. The chain's CDR3 is CASSPSPDRDRGLDTQYF. In DNA, the CDR3 is TGTGCCAGCTCACCGTCTCCCGATCGGGACAGGGGGCTAGATACGCAGTATTTT.